This T cell receptor (beta chain) is drawn from a study of OX40 agonist ivuxolimab in advanced cancers. Overall study: Recorded diagnoses for dose-escalation patients were hepatocellular carcinoma, melanoma, renal cell or head and neck cancer. Roughly two fifths of patients had received prior checkpoint inhibitor therapy. General observations from the study: With doses of 0.1-3.0 mg/kg, partial responders showed among the lowest clonal expansion. Relative to CD4+, CD8+ T cells held more expanded clones on average.

Repertoires were generated with immunoSEQ multiplex PCR, while TCRdb's copy carries only in-frame clones and drops some. The top ten clones hold over 1% of a sample with around 60,000 clones, around 79% of them seen once. This CDR3 spans 13 amino acids. The germline gives CDR1 SGHDT, CDR2 YYEEEE. In the case of this clone: Its antigen is unknown. One end of the junction does not line up with germline, which may come from a read error.

Sequences were derived from CD4+ or CD8+ T cells sorted from blood, sampled in a trial of the OX40 agonist ivuxolimab. The chain links TRBV5-6 to TRBJ2-3, with D possibly being TRBD2 (6 bases). The clonotype was recovered from an adult with an advanced solid tumor such as melanoma, head and neck, liver or kidney cancer. CDR3 coding DNA: TGCGCCGCGCGGAGGGTGGGGGCAGATACGCAGTATTTT. Its protein product is CAARRVGADTQYF.